This TCR beta chain was captured in a study of human T cells and chemical hapten exposure. This CDR3 is 14 amino acids long. Trimming removed 4 bases from V and 3 bases from J, with 14 bases in between. Germline CDR1 SGHRS, CDR2 YFSETQ. Whole blood, unfractionated, served as the material for total RNA extraction. TCRdb independently ran MiXCR on the 5' RACE reads; one entry per CDR3 protein. This repertoire shows tens of thousands of distinct CDR3 sequences, 15% to 20% found once; its top ten account for around 7%. This clonotype was observed at least ten times. This chain links TRBV5-1 with TRBJ2-7; a weak D match, TRBD2 (6 bases). This TCR derives from a female donor in good health. This CDR3 reads CASSPGSPFYEQYF. CDR3 sequence (DNA): TGCGCCAGCAGCCCCGGGAGTCCCTTCTACGAGCAGTACTTC.